This T cell receptor beta chain was sequenced during a study of early stage breast cancer tumors. About the study: Most invasive tumors, twelve of 16, were ER+/PR+/HER2-.

The study, taken as a whole, reports: Blood repertoires resembled normal breast more than tumor. Functional markers like CD4, CD8 and FOXP3 were missed in bulk sequencing. Compared with adjacent normal breast tissue, tumors showed approximately 2.5-fold greater T cell density and higher clonality.

This clone was counted between two and nine times. Its antigen is unknown. Measured with immunoSEQ multiplex PCR; TCRdb has only the in-frame clones, and not every one. The table includes around 28,000 clones, under 60% detected once. V lost 3 bases and J lost 0, with 21 bases in between. CDR1 is SGHVS and CDR2 is FQNEAQ in the germline V gene. The CDR3 runs to 19 residues. This chain links TRBV7-8 with TRBJ2-4, with no clear D. The sample comprised breast tumor tissue. This sequence originates from a person between 50 and 60 years old with breast cancer. The CDR3 nucleotides read TGTGCCAGCAGCTTCGAGTCTATAGTTTCCCCTATAGCCAAAAACATTCAGTACTTC. Protein: CASSFESIVSPIAKNIQYF.